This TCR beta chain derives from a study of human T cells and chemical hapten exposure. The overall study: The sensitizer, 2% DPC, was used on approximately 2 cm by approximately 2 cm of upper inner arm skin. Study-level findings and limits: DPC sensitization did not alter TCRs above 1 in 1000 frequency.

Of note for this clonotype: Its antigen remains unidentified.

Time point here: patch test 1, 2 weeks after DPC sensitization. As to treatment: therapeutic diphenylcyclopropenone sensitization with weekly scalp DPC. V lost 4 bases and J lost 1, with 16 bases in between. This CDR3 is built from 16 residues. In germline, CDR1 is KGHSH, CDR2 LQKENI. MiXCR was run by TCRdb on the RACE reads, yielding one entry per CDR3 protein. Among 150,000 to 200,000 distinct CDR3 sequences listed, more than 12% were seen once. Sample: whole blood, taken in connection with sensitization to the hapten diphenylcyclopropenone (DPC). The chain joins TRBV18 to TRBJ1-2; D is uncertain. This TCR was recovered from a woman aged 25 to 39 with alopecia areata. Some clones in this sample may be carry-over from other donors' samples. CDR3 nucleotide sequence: TGTGCCAGCTCACGGACGCCAGGCGAGCATAACTATGGCTACACCTTC. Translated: CASSRTPGEHNYGYTF.